Here is one T cell receptor beta chain with its context. This sample is part of a study of blood T cell repertoires in COVID-19. The wider study: PBMCs, B-cell-depleted T cells, or T cells provided the cDNA or gDNA that made up the material.

This CDR3 contains 16 residues. Trimming stripped 0 bases from V and 6 bases from J, with 14 bases between. Germline-derived CDR1 and CDR2 are LGHNA and YSLEER. Either two negative PCRs, clearance, or symptom resolution qualified Cohort 3 donors as recovered. Per the authors' pipeline: Nucleated cell counts were estimated from reference gene primer amplification. Clones were sequenced by immunoSEQ multiplex PCR, and TCRdb holds only the in-frame ones, with some missing. V and J calls and clone size are given by that table; D and trimming were obtained from the DNA. This table has approximately 300,000 clones, about 92% appearing once.

The rearrangement joins TRBV4-3 to TRBJ2-2; D perhaps matches TRBD2 (5 bases). Sequencing was carried out using PBMCs or T cells enriched from blood (not recorded which). The sequence derives from a woman aged 25 to 45 who had recovered from COVID-19. Here the CDR3 reads CASSQESGMGSGELFF. The CDR3 nucleotides read TGCGCCAGCAGCCAAGAGTCGGGGATGGGATCCGGGGAGCTGTTTTTT.